The rows below give T cell receptor beta chains drawn from one sample of a study of OX40 agonist ivuxolimab in advanced cancers. Repertoires were generated with immunoSEQ multiplex PCR, while TCRdb's copy carries only in-frame clones and drops some. The profile covers 80,000 or so clones, with 84% appearing a single time and around 25% taken by the ten largest. Sequenced material: CD4+ or CD8+ T cells sorted from blood, taken in a trial of the OX40 agonist ivuxolimab. Receptor source: an adult with an advanced solid tumor such as melanoma, head and neck, liver or kidney cancer. Both conserved end residues are part of each CDR3. Fields, in order: J gene, D gene, V gene, clone size, CDR3 protein, CDR3 DNA. A D gene is named only where the DNA matches it firmly. Only some rows state a clone size, as once, few, many or a class for expanded clones.

TRBJ2-7	NA	TRBV4-3	NA	CASSQEIRDEQYF	TGCGCCAGCAGCCAAGAAATTAGGGACGAGCAGTACTTC
TRBJ1-3	NA	TRBV6-5	NA	CASSPSGTRIYF	TGTGCCAGCAGCCCATCCGGGACAAGAATATATTTT
TRBJ2-1	NA	TRBV29-1	NA	CSVSNIRSYNEQFF	TGCAGCGTATCCAATATCCGCTCCTACAATGAGCAGTTCTTC
TRBJ2-1	NA	TRBV5-4	NA	CASSLVYGGEGNEQFF	TGTGCCAGCAGCTTGGTTTACGGGGGAGAGGGTAATGAGCAGTTCTTC
TRBJ1-6	NA	TRBV5-5	NA	CASSFRSSYNSPLHF	TGTGCCAGCAGCTTCAGGAGCTCCTATAATTCACCCCTCCACTTT
TRBJ1-2	NA	TRBV7-9	NA	CASGEQGYGYTF	TGTGCCAGCGGCGAACAGGGTTATGGCTACACCTTC
TRBJ1-1	TRBD1	TRBV15	NA	CAPAERSWTGGNTEAFF	TGTGCACCAGCAGAGCGATCGTGGACAGGGGGAAACACTGAAGCTTTCTTT
TRBJ1-2	TRBD1	TRBV30	NA	CAWSLGPGQGYGYTF	TGTGCCTGGTCTTTGGGGCCGGGACAGGGATATGGCTACACCTTC
TRBJ2-7	TRBD1	TRBV2	once	CASTPHPGQGASHEQYF	TGTGCCAGCACTCCTCACCCGGGACAGGGGGCTTCCCACGAGCAGTACTTC
TRBJ2-7	NA	TRBV7-2	NA	CASSPAGSSYEQYF	TGTGCCAGCAGCCCAGCAGGGAGTTCCTACGAGCAGTACTTC
TRBJ1-2	NA	TRBV2	NA	CASSLGLLNYGYTF	TGTGCCAGCAGTCTGGGCTTACTCAACTATGGCTACACCTTC
TRBJ1-5	NA	TRBV11-2	NA	CASSTGRDQPQHF	TGTGCCAGCAGTACAGGGCGCGATCAGCCCCAGCATTTT
TRBJ2-3	NA	TRBV11-3	NA	CASSLDSSGPDTQYF	TGTGCCAGCAGCTTAGATAGTAGTGGCCCAGATACGCAGTATTTT
TRBJ2-1	NA	TRBV2	NA	CASRREHYNEQFF	TGTGCCAGCAGGCGGGAACACTACAATGAGCAGTTCTTC
TRBJ1-1	NA	TRBV19	NA	CASSIYDTEAFF	TGTGCCAGTAGTATTTACGACACTGAAGCTTTCTTT
TRBJ2-3	NA	TRBV10-1	NA	CASSAEGHTDTQYF	TGCGCCAGCAGTGCAGAGGGGCACACAGATACGCAGTATTTT
TRBJ1-4	TRBD1	TRBV2	once	CASKFAVGQGAGDEKLFF	TGTGCCAGCAAGTTCGCTGTGGGACAGGGGGCAGGTGATGAAAAACTGTTTTTT
TRBJ2-2	NA	TRBV18	NA	CASSLRTNTGELFF	TGTGCCAGCTCACTTCGGACTAACACCGGGGAGCTGTTTTTT
TRBJ2-1	NA	TRBV18	once	CASSPVQGSINEQFF	TGTGCCAGCTCACCTGTACAGGGAAGTATCAATGAGCAGTTCTTC
TRBJ2-7	TRBD1	TRBV6-1	once	CASSEVRDRGIF	TGTGCCAGCAGTGAAGTCCGGGACAGGGGGATTTTC
TRBJ2-1	NA	TRBV7-2	NA	CASSLGAMNEQFF	TGTGCCAGCAGCTTAGGGGCGATGAATGAGCAGTTCTTC
TRBJ1-2	NA	TRBV27	NA	CASSFQGANYGYTF	TGTGCCAGCAGTTTTCAGGGAGCTAACTATGGCTACACCTTC
TRBJ1-1	NA	TRBV7-2	NA	CASSLETGREAFF	TGTGCCAGCAGCTTAGAGACGGGACGTGAAGCTTTCTTT
TRBJ2-1	NA	TRBV11-2	NA	CASSLGNEQFF	TGTGCCAGCAGCTTGGGGAATGAGCAGTTCTTC
TRBJ1-2	NA	TRBV11-2	NA	CASSLARDNYGYTF	TGTGCCAGCAGCTTAGCCCGGGACAACTATGGCTACACCTTC
TRBJ2-7	NA	TRBV4-3	NA	CASSLFLAGLNEQYF	TGCGCCAGCAGCCTTTTCTTAGCAGGCCTCAACGAGCAGTACTTC
TRBJ2-7	TRBD2	TRBV7-2	once	CASSYTSGGAYEQYF	TGTGCCAGCAGTTATACTAGCGGGGGGGCCTACGAGCAGTACTTC
TRBJ1-2	TRBD1	TRBV4-2	NA	CASSQEQGEVGYTF	TGTGCCAGCAGCCAAGAGCAGGGGGAGGTTGGCTACACCTTC
TRBJ1-5	NA	TRBV5-4	NA	CASSPGPSSNQPQHF	TGTGCCAGCAGCCCGGGACCCTCTAGCAATCAGCCCCAGCATTTT
TRBJ1-2	TRBD1	TRBV19	NA	CASSIADRTGYTF	TGTGCCAGTAGTATCGCGGACAGGACTGGCTACACCTTC
TRBJ1-2	TRBD1	TRBV9	NA	CASSRDRGGYGYTF	TGTGCCAGCAGCCGAGACAGGGGAGGCTATGGCTACACCTTC